This T cell receptor (beta chain) was documented in a study of chemoradiotherapy in HPV16-positive cancers. At the level of the study: Two HPV16-positive patients' cells yielded candidate HPV-specific clones and common motifs.

Study-wide findings and caveats: Candidate HPV-specific clones and E7-related TCR motifs grew in tumor during treatment.

Repertoires were generated with immunoSEQ multiplex PCR, while TCRdb's copy carries only in-frame clones and drops some. The sample has under 15,000 clones, around 86% seen once; the top ten hold 4.5% to 6.5%. This CDR3 is 15 amino acids long. Germline values: CDR1 SGHRS, CDR2 YFSETQ. J was trimmed by 7 bases and V by 3 bases; bases with no gene match: 11. Comment on this clone: The antigen remains undetermined.

The chain carries TRBV5-1 and TRBJ1-1, with 8 bases lining up with TRBD1. The TCR originated in a human donor with HPV-associated anogenital cancer. Sequences were derived from blood, sampled from a patient who underwent chemoradiotherapy. CDR3: CASSWGTGTGLEAFF. The DNA of the CDR3 is TGCGCCAGCAGCTGGGGGACCGGGACAGGTCTTGAAGCTTTCTTT.